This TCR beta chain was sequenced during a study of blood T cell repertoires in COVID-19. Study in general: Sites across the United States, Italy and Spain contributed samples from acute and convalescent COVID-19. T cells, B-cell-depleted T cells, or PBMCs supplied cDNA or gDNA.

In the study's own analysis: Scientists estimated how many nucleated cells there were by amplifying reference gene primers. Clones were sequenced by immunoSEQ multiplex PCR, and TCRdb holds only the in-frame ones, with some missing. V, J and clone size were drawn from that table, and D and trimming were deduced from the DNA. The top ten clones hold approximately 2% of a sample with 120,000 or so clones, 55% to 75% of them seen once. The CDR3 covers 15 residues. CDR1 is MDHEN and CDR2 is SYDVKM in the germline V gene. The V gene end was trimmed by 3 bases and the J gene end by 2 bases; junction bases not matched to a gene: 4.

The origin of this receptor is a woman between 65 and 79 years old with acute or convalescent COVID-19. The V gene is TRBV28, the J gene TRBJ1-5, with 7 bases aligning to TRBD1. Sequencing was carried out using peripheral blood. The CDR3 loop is CASSFWQGGNQPQHF. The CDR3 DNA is TGTGCCAGCAGTTTCTGGCAGGGGGGCAATCAGCCCCAGCATTTT.